This T cell receptor (beta chain) was captured in a study of CD8 T cells in ankylosing spondylitis. General study points: A TCR beta motif made of about 8 highly homologous variants seemed typical of ankylosing spondylitis blood.

The CDR3 is 16 amino acids. Trimming left V 3 bases short and J 0 bases short, with 12 bases between. Libraries for TCR beta were made by quantitative 5'-RACE with molecular barcodes. TCRdb re-called the 5' RACE reads with MiXCR, one entry per CDR3 protein. The data contain 45,000 to 60,000 distinct CDR3 sequences, around 7.4% of them singletons. As for this clonotype: Its antigen is undetermined.

The TCR sequence derives from a female donor with ankylosing spondylitis or in good health (not recorded which). The specimen sequenced was blood, either unsorted or a sorted T cell fraction (not recorded which). V is TRBV12-3 or TRBV12-4 and J is TRBJ1-5; D not certain. The CDR3 loop reads CASSFGGIYSNQPQHF. For the CDR3, the DNA is TGTGCCAGCAGTTTCGGAGGAATTTATAGCAATCAGCCCCAGCATTTT.